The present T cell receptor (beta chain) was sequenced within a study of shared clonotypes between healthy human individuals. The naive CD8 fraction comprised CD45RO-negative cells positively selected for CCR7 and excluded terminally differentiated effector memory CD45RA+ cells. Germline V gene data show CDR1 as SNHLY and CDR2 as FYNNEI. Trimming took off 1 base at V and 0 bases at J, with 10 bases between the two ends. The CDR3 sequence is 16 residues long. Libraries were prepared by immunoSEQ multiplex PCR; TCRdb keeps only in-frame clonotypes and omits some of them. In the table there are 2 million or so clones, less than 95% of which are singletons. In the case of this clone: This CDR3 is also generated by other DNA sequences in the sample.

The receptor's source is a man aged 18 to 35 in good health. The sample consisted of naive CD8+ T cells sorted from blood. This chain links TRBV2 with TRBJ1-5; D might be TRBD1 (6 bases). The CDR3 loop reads CASSEGTVDSNQPQHF. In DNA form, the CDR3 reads TGTGCCAGCAGTGAAGGGACAGTAGATAGCAATCAGCCCCAGCATTTT.